Shown below are 12 T cell receptor beta chains from a single sample sequenced in a study of T cells in Graves' hyperthyroidism and ophthalmopathy (dated by TCRdb to about 2019). Library prep was done by multiplex PCR. The listed sequencing device is Illumina HiSeq 2000. Amplification of TCR beta CDR3 regions was carried out from RNA transcripts. The TCR CDR3 was subjected to a first round of RT-PCR using the HTBI primer set and the Qiagen OneStep RT-PCR kit. TCRdb itself trimmed the public reads at Q25 with fastp, ran MiXCR and retained productive beta chains. CDR3 protein sequences are deduplicated, and each keeps its most common genes and DNA. This sample gives hundreds of thousands of distinct CDR3 sequences in total; roughly a quarter of them show up just once. The ten largest clones represent about 11% of the sample. Sequencing was done on a sample of blood. The receptors here all came from a woman younger than 45 with Graves' ophthalmopathy.

This clonotype was seen many times. The chain recombines TRBV2 with TRBJ1-5; 7 nucleotides agree with TRBD1. The junction had 5 bases not matched to a gene; V was cut back by 6 bases and J by 0 bases. The CDR3 is made up of 15 amino acids. Looked up from germline, CDR1 is SNHLY and CDR2 is FYNNEI. The CDR3 nucleotides are TGTGCCAGCAGCCGGGACAGAGCTAGCAATCAGCCCCAGCATTTT. Translation: CASSRDRASNQPQHF.

This clonotype was seen repeatedly, ten times or more. This chain connects TRBV29-1 to TRBJ1-2; the D is unclear. Germline-derived CDR1 and CDR2 are SQVTM and ANQGSEA. The CDR3 runs to 14 residues. Deletions cut 0 bases from V and 3 bases from J, with 11 bases between. The CDR3 loop is CSVEEHAGYYGYTF. The DNA for the CDR3 is TGCAGCGTTGAAGAGCACGCAGGATACTATGGCTACACCTTC.

The rearrangement joins TRBV28 to TRBJ2-7, with 8 bases lining up with TRBD2. V lost 5 bases and J lost 3; bases outside the gene matches: 3. The CDR3 has 13 residues. Germline V gene sequence: CDR1 MDHEN, CDR2 SYDVKM. The CDR3 region is CASSAGTSYEQYF. The DNA for the CDR3 is TGTGCCAGCAGTGCGGGGACTAGCTACGAGCAGTACTTC.

This clonotype was picked up many times. This chain joins TRBV7-8 and TRBJ1-3, with a possible D match to TRBD1 (5 bases). This CDR3 comprises 14 residues. CDR1 and CDR2 (germline): SGHVS, FQNEAQ. V lost 2 bases and J lost 4, with 9 bases in between. CDR3 sequence reads: CASSLRDGGNTIYF. Here the CDR3 DNA reads TGTGCCAGCAGCTTAAGGGACGGAGGAAACACCATATATTTT.

The chain carries TRBV4-1 and TRBJ1-1; possible D gene TRBD1, 5 bases. Germline-derived CDR1 and CDR2 are MGHRA and YSYEKL. This CDR3 is 15 amino acids long. Trimming took off 0 bases at V and 3 bases at J, with 11 bases between the two ends. CDR3 protein: CASSQEQSGYTEAFF. For the CDR3, the DNA is TGCGCCAGCAGCCAAGAACAGTCAGGGTACACTGAAGCTTTCTTT.

This clonotype was picked up a small number of times. V is TRBV4-2 and J is TRBJ1-5, with 8 bases matching TRBD1. Looked up from germline, CDR1 is LGHNA and CDR2 is YNFKEQ. With 0 bases clipped from V and 2 bases from J, the junction kept 6 bases outside the gene matches. The CDR3 spans 17 residues. Here the CDR3 reads CASSQDVGRGRNQPQHF. The DNA for the CDR3 is TGTGCCAGCAGCCAAGATGTAGGCAGGGGGCGCAATCAGCCCCAGCATTTT.

This clonotype has ten or more counts. This chain joins TRBV20-1 and TRBJ1-1; D is possibly TRBD1 (5 bases). The ends were cut back, 0 bases at V and 5 bases at J, with 13 bases in the middle. CDR1 is DFQATT and CDR2 is SNEGSKA in the germline V gene (reference sequence). The CDR3 loop spans 14 amino acids. The CDR3 protein is CSARDNPGVTEAFF. The CDR3 nucleotides are TGCAGTGCTAGAGATAATCCGGGGGTTACTGAAGCTTTCTTT.

This clonotype occurred many times. The V call is TRBV29-1, the J call TRBJ2-5; D uncertain. Per the germline V gene, CDR1 is SQVTM and CDR2 is ANQGSEA. The length of the CDR3 is 11 residues. Trimming removed 7 bases from V and 0 bases from J, with 6 bases in between. The CDR3 sequence is CSEGDQETQYF. In DNA, the CDR3 is TGCAGCGAGGGTGACCAAGAGACCCAGTACTTC.

This clonotype showed up just a few times. The chain uses TRBV28 and TRBJ1-5; TRBD1 is a possible D gene (5 bases). Germline values: CDR1 MDHEN, CDR2 SYDVKM. The V end was cut by 8 bases, the J end by 7 bases, with 18 bases between. The CDR3 spans 14 residues. Here the CDR3 reads CASLSWGSGQPQHF. Written as DNA, the CDR3 is TGTGCCAGCCTATCCTGGGGGTCGGGGCAGCCCCAGCATTTT.

This clonotype was detected only a few times. The CDR3 protein is CSAWGGAAEAFF. The CDR3 DNA follows: TGCAGTGCTTGGGGGGGGGCCGCTGAAGCTTTCTTT. This chain uses TRBV20-1 with TRBJ1-1, with a weak D call TRBD1 (6 bases). The germline CDR1 and CDR2 sequences are DFQATT and SNEGSKA (reference sequence). V dropped 5 bases and J dropped 6 bases, with 13 bases sitting between them. The CDR3 extends over 12 amino acids.

This clonotype was found many times. This could be a read error, since a much larger clone is one nucleotide away. Here the CDR3 reads CASSYGTGLTDTEAVF. The CDR3 DNA sequence: TGTGCCAGCAGTTACGGGACAGGCCTCACGGACACTGAAGCTGTCTTT. The rearrangement links TRBV6-5 to TRBJ1-1; 8 bases are shared with TRBD1. Germline V gene lookup returns CDR1 MNHEY and CDR2 SVGAGI. The CDR3 extends over 16 amino acids.

The V call is TRBV28, the J call TRBJ1-2; tentative D call: TRBD1 (5 bases). Between the trimmed V and J ends, which lost 6 bases and 0 bases, there was a span of 17 bases. The CDR3 is 16 residues long. Germline lookup yields CDR1 MDHEN and CDR2 SYDVKM. In DNA, the CDR3 is TGTGCCAGCAGCCCTAGAAGGGACCCAGCTAACTATGGCTACACCTTC. The encoded protein is CASSPRRDPANYGYTF.